Here is one TCR beta chain with its context. Its antigen is unidentified. TCRdb reprocessed the RT-PCR reads via MiXCR and lists one record per CDR3 protein. Seen here are about 700,000 distinct CDR3 sequences, 15% to 17% observed once, and the top ten hold around 10%. The data were taken from a study of response to subunit inactivated influenza vaccine. General study findings and limits: T cells newly recruited by each seasonal influenza vaccination are few, the authors suggested.

This CDR3 has 14 amino acids. With 5 bases clipped from V and 5 bases from J, the junction kept 9 bases outside the gene matches. The source of this sequence is a man in his fifties who received an inactivated influenza vaccine. Sequenced here: PBMCs from blood, sampled 11 to 12 days after vaccination. The chain is built from TRBV12-3 or TRBV12-4 and TRBJ2-7; 7 bases align to TRBD1. The CDR3: CASSPWSQGDEQYF. CDR3 sequence (DNA): TGTGCCAGCAGTCCATGGAGTCAGGGGGACGAGCAGTACTTC.